This TCR beta chain was captured by sequencing in a study of OX40 agonist ivuxolimab in advanced cancers. TCRdb's table, derived via immunoSEQ multiplex PCR, lists solely in-frame clones and lacks some. This sample has about 82,000 clones, with 75% to 90% found just once. The CDR3 is made up of 12 amino acids. Trimming took 5 bases from V and 5 from J, leaving 6 bases between them. CDR1 is MGHRA, CDR2 YSYEKL, per germline. This chain links TRBV4-1 with TRBJ2-2; D is unresolved. The TCR sequence derives from an adult with an advanced solid tumor such as melanoma, head and neck, liver or kidney cancer. Sequencing used CD4+ or CD8+ T cells sorted from blood, obtained in a trial of the OX40 agonist ivuxolimab. In DNA form, the CDR3 reads TGCGCCAGCAGCTTAAAGACCGGGGAGCTGTTTTTT. This gives the protein CASSLKTGELFF.